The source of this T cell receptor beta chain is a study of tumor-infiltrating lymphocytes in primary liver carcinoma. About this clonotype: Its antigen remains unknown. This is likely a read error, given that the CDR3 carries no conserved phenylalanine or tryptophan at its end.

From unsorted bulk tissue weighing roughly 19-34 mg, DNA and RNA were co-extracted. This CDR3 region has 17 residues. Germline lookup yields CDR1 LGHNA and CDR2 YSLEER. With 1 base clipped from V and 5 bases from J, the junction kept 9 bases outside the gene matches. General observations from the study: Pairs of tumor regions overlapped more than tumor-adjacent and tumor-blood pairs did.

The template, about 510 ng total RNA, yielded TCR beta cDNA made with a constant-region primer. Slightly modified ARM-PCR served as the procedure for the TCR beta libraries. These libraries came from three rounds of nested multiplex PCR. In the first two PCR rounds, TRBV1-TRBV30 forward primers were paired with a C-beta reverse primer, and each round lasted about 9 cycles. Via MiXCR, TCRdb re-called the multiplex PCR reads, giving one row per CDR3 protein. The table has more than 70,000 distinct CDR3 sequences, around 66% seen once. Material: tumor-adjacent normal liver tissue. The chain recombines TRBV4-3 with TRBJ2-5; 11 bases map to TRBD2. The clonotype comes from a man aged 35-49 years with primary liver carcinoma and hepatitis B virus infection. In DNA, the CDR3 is TGCGCCAGCAGCCAAGCGGCTAGCGGGAGGACTAGTGAGACCCAGTACTTA. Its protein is CASSQAASGRTSETQYL.